This TCR beta chain was captured in a study of Graves' ophthalmopathy and Graves' hyperthyroidism. Study outcomes and limitations: The authors also found most expanded thyroid clonotypes above 0.001 frequency in blood.

RNA transcripts were the template, and TCR beta CDR3 regions were amplified from them. Second-round multiplex PCR came after first-round RT-PCR with HTBI primers. Using its own MiXCR run on the multiplex PCR reads, TCRdb lists one record per CDR3 protein. The table records some 370,000 distinct CDR3 sequences, about 15% of them present only once. This clonotype was seen repeatedly, ten times or more. Its antigen is unidentified. The CDR3 runs to 13 residues. From germline, CDR1 is LNHNV and CDR2 YYDKDF (reference sequence). V was trimmed by 0 bases and J by 11 bases, leaving 13 bases between them. Hyperthyroidism showing no ophthalmopathy within 18 months of follow-up was stable. The hyperthyroidism patients had a new diagnosis of under 2 months' duration and were aged 18 to 65.

Source material: peripheral blood. The rearrangement joins TRBV15 to TRBJ2-5, with TRBD2 as a possible D gene (5 bases). The source is an adult woman with stable Graves' hyperthyroidism. CDR3 loop: CATSRDPMREQYF. For the CDR3, the DNA is TGTGCCACCAGCAGAGACCCCATGAGGGAGCAGTACTTC.